A selection of T cell receptor beta chains follows, all from one sample in a study of blood T cell repertoires in COVID-19. Sequencing was performed with immunoSEQ multiplex PCR; in TCRdb, only in-frame clones are kept and a portion is missing. The repertoire holds around 80,000 clones, with over 65% as singletons. The sequenced sample was peripheral blood. These receptors came from a man in his fifties with active or convalescent COVID-19. Each CDR3 is given without its conserved first and last residue. Each record gives: V gene, CDR3 protein.

>TRBV12-3/TRBV12-4
ASSLPPNEQF
>TRBV5-4
ASSFPPTTGNTEAF
>TRBV6-6
ASSYSHSGANVLT
>TRBV5-1
ASSFEPRAPPDMSSGNTIY
>TRBV5-6
ASSLGTGFGYT
>TRBV5-6
ASSLWEQGTPLH
>TRBV5-1
ASSLAGGRGEKLF
>TRBV7-2
ASSIRGGAADTQY
>TRBV7-3
ASSPSGFSYNEQF
>TRBV3-1/TRBV3-2
ASSPQKLNTEAF
>TRBV6-6
ASSYSPRGNTIY
>TRBV19
ASRLSPLAGPRTDTQY
>TRBV2
ASRSGTGGPYEQY
>TRBV7-3
ASSLRRGGTGELF
>TRBV29-1
SGVPGTGGREAF
>TRBV10-2
ASQQGSNTGELF
>TRBV4-1
ASSQDLDPVGYT
>TRBV9
ASSVARSGNTIY
>TRBV9
ASSVVGTGQEKLF
>TRBV5-4
ASSLTSGGRETQY
>TRBV7-9
ASSLDRGEQY
>TRBV5-5
ASSLGSGQRNSYEQY
>TRBV5-4
ASSRPGKGNTIY
>TRBV19
ATQPGHTTDTQY
>TRBV5-5
ASSLVPFPTGELF
>TRBV18
ASSPQGQLEGSPLH
>TRBV9
ASSVGTSGGQETQY
>TRBV6-2/TRBV6-3
ASSVQGNEQF
>TRBV10-3
AIETEGNTIY
>TRBV5-6
ASSSGRGLGSPLH
>TRBV7-2
ASSLALGGTEAF
>TRBV9
ASSVVLNHCYSNQPQH
>TRBV12-3/TRBV12-4
ASRAGAGGYT
>TRBV3-1/TRBV3-2
ASSRSGTGSYNSPLH
>TRBV10-1
ASSDRGGGNEQF